The following is a T cell receptor (beta chain) sequence with its context. Its specificity is unknown. TCRdb fed the reads into MiXCR, producing one record per CDR3 protein. This sample has 450,000 to 650,000 distinct CDR3 sequences, with 40% found just once. The data derive from a study of T cell repertoires in cytomegalovirus infection. Notes on the study in general: CMV-specific TCR beta clonotypes restricted by HLA-C dominated the ex vivo response.

V was trimmed by 0 bases and J by 2 bases, leaving 3 bases between them. In germline, CDR1 is ENHRY, CDR2 SYGVKD. The CDR3 extends over 13 amino acids. This chain connects TRBV10-3 to TRBJ2-3; D ambiguous. Material: cultured PBMCs, obtained from culture after CMV antigen stimulation. The TCR comes from a human donor in good health (CMV status not recorded). Some clones in this sample may be carry-over from other donors' samples. The CDR3 is CAISESLTDTQYF. Written as DNA, the CDR3 is TGTGCCATCAGTGAGTCTCTCACAGATACGCAGTATTTT.